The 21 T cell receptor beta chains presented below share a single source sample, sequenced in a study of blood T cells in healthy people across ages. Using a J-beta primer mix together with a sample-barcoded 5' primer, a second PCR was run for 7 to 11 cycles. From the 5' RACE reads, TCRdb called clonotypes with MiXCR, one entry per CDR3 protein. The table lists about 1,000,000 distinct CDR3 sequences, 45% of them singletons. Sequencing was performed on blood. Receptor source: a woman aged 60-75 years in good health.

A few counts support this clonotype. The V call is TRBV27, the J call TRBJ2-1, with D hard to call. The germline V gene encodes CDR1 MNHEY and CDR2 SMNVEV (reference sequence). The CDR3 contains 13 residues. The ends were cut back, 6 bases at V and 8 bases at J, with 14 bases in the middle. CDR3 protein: CASRLSSPHEQFF. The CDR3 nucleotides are TGTGCCAGCAGACTGAGTTCCCCACATGAGCAGTTCTTC.

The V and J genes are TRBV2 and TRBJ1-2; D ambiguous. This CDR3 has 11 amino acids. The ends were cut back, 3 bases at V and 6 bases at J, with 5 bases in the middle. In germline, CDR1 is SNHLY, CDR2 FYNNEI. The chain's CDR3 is CASSDENGYTF. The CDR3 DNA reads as TGTGCCAGCAGTGATGAAAATGGCTACACCTTC.

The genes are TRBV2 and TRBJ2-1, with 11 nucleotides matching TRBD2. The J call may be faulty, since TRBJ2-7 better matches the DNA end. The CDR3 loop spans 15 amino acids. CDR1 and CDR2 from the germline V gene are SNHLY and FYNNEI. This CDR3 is CASSEGTSGDNEQYF. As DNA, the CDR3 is TGTGCCAGCAGTGAGGGGACTAGCGGAGACAATGAGCAGTACTTC.

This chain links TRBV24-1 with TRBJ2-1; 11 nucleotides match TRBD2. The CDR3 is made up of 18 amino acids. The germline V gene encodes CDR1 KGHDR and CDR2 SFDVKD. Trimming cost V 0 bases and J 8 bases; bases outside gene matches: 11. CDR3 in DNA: TGTGCCACCAGTGATTTGAAACTAGCGGGAGCTGGGCCCGATGAGCAGTTCTTC. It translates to CATSDLKLAGAGPDEQFF.

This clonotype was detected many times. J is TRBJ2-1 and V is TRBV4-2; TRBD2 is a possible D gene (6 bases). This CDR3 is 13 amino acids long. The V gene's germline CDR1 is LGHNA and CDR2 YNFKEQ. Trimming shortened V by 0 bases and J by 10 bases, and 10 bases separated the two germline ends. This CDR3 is CASSQDWAGEQFF. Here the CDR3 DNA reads TGTGCCAGCAGCCAAGATTGGGCGGGAGAGCAGTTCTTC.

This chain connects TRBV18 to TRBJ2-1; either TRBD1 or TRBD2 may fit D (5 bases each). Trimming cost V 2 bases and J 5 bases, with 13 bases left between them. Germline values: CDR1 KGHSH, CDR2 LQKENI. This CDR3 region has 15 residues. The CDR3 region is CASSPEGPINNEQFF. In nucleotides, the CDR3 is TGTGCCAGCTCACCAGAGGGGCCTATTAACAATGAGCAGTTCTTC.

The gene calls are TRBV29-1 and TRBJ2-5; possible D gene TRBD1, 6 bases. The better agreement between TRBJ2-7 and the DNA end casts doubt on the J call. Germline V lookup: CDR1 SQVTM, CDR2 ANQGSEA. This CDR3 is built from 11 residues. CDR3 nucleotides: TGCAGCGTTGAAAGGGGGAACGAGCAGTACTTC. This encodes CSVERGNEQYF.

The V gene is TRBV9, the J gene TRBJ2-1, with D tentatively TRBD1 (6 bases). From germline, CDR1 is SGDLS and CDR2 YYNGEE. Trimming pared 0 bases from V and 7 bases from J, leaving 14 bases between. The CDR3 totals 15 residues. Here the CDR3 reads CASSVVDRGFNEQFF. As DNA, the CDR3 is TGTGCCAGCAGCGTAGTGGATAGGGGGTTTAATGAGCAGTTCTTC.

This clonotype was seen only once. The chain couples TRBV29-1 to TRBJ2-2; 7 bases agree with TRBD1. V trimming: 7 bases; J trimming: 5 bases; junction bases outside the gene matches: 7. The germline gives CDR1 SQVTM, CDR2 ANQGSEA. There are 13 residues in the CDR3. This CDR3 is CSAPGTETGELFF. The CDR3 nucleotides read TGCAGCGCCCCCGGGACAGAGACCGGGGAGCTGTTTTTT.

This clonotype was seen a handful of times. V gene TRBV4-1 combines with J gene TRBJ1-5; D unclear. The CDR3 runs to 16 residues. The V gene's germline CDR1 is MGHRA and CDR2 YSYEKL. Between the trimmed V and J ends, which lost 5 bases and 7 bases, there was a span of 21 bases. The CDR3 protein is CASSYHRAEALQPQHF. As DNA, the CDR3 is TGCGCCAGCAGCTACCACCGGGCAGAGGCTCTCCAGCCCCAGCATTTT.

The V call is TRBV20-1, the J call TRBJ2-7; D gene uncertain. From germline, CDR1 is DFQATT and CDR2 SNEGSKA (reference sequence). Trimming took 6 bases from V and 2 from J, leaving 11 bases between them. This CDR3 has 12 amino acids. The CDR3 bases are TGCAGTGCAGGGTCAGCCACCTACGAGCAGTACTTC. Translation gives CSAGSATYEQYF.

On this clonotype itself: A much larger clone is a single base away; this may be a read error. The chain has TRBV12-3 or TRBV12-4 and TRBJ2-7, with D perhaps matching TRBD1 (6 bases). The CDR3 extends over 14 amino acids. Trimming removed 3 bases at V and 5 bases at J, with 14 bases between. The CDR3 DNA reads TGTGCCAGCAGTTTTGCAGGGGATATAAACGAGCAGTACTTC. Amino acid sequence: CASSFAGDINEQYF.

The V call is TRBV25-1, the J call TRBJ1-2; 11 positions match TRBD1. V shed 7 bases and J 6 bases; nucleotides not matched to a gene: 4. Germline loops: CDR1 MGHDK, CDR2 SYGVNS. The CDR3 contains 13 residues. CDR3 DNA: TGTGCCAGCACGGACAGGGGGCAGGATGGCTACACCTTC. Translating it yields CASTDRGQDGYTF.

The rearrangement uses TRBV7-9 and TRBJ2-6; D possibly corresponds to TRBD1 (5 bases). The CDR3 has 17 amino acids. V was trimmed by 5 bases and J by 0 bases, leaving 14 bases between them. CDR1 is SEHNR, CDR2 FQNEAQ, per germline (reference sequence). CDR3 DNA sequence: TGTGCCAGCAGCACCACGACAGCTCGCTCTGGGGCCAACGTCCTGACTTTC. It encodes CASSTTTARSGANVLTF. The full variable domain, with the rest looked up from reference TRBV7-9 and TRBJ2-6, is DTGVSQNPRHKITKRGQNVTFRCDPISEHNRLYWYRQTLGQGPEFLTYFQNEAQLEKSRLLSDRFSAERPKGSFSTLEIQRTEQGDSAMYLCASSTTTARSGANVLTFGAGSRLTVL.

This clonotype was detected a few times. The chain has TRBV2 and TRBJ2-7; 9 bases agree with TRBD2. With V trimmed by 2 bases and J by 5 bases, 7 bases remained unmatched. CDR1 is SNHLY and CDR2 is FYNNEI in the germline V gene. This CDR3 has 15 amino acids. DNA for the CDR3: TGTGCCAGCAGTGAATGGGTAGCGGGAGCCCACGAGCAGTACTTC. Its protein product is CASSEWVAGAHEQYF.

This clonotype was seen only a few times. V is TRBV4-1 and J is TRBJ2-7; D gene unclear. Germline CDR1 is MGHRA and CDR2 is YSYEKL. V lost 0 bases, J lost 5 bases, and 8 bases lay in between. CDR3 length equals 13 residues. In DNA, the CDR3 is TGCGCCAGCAGCCAAGATGAAGAAGACGAGCAGTACTTC. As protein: CASSQDEEDEQYF.

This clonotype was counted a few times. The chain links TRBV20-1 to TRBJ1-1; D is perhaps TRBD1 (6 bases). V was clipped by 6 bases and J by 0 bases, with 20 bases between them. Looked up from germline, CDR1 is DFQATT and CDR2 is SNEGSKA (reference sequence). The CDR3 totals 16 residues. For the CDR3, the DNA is TGCAGTGCCAAACCTCTAGGGGGGCAGATGAACACTGAAGCTTTCTTT. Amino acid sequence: CSAKPLGGQMNTEAFF.

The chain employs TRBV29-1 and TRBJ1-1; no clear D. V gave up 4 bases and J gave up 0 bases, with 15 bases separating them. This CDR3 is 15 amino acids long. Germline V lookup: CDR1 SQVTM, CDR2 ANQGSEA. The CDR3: CSVVERLIMNTEAFF. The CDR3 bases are TGCAGCGTTGTCGAACGGCTCATTATGAACACTGAAGCTTTCTTT. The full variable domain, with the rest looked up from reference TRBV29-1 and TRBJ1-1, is SAVISQKPSRDICQRGTSLTIQCQVDSQVTMMFWYRQQPGQSLTLIATANQGSEATYESGFVIDKFPISRPNLTFSTLTVSNMSPEDSSIYLCSVVERLIMNTEAFFGQGTRLTVV.

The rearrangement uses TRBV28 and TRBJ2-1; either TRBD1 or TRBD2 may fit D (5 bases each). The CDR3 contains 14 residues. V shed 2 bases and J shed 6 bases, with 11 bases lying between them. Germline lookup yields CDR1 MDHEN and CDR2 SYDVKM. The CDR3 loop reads CASSLAPGGNEQFF. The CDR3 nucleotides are TGTGCCAGCAGTTTAGCCCCTGGGGGCAATGAGCAGTTCTTC.

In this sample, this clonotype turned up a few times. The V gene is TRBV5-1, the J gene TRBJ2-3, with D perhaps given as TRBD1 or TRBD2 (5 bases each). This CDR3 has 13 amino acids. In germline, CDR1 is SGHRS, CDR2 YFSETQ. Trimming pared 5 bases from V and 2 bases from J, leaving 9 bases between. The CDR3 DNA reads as TGCGCCAGCAGGCTTGGGACCACAGATACGCAGTATTTT. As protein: CASRLGTTDTQYF.

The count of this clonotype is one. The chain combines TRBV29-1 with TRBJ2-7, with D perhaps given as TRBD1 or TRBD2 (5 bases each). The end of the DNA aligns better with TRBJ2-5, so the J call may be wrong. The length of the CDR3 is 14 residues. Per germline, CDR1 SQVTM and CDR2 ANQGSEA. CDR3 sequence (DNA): TGCAGCGTCAGTGGGGGAGTGGGCTGGGAGACCCAGTACTTC. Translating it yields CSVSGGVGWETQYF.